A single sample is the source of the 32 T cell receptor beta chains below, sequenced in a study of blood T cell repertoires in COVID-19. Clones were sequenced by immunoSEQ multiplex PCR, and TCRdb holds only the in-frame ones, with some missing. The profile shows roughly 45,000 clones, around 84% of them singletons. Sequencing used peripheral blood. The receptors derive from an elderly woman with COVID-19, enrolled during active disease.

The V and J genes are TRBV6-1 and TRBJ1-1, with TRBD1 matching 10 bases. CDR3 length: 14 amino acids. V shed 6 bases, J shed 5 bases, and the junction held 6 bases outside the gene matches. Germline V gene lookup returns CDR1 MNHNS and CDR2 SASEGT. The CDR3 region has the DNA TGTGCCAGCAGACGACAGGGGGCCAATACTGAAGCTTTCTTT. Translated, it gives CASRRQGANTEAFF.

The CDR3 region is CASSPPRGGNTEAFF. The CDR3 DNA reads TGTGCCAGCTCACCACCGCGGGGGGGGAACACTGAAGCTTTCTTT. The V gene is TRBV18, the J gene TRBJ1-1; D may be TRBD1 (5 bases). V was cut by 0 bases and J by 1 base, with 9 bases left in between. The CDR3 contains 15 residues. The germline V gene has CDR1 KGHSH and CDR2 LQKENI.

V and J are TRBV12-3 or TRBV12-4 and TRBJ2-7; a possible D gene is TRBD1 (6 bases). V lost 5 bases and J 6 bases, leaving 11 bases between the germline ends. The CDR3 is made up of 12 amino acids. CDR3 protein: CASSRDISEQYF. The DNA for the CDR3 is TGTGCCAGCAGTCGGGACATATCCGAGCAGTACTTC.

The V gene is TRBV7-2, the J gene TRBJ2-7, with D unclear. Germline assignment: CDR1 SGHTA and CDR2 FQGNSA. Trimming took off 5 bases at V and 6 bases at J, with 11 bases between the two ends. The CDR3 extends over 12 amino acids. CDR3 sequence: CASSRPRGEQYF. Here the CDR3 DNA reads TGTGCCAGCAGCAGACCCCGCGGCGAGCAGTACTTC.

This clone was seen just once. The rearrangement joins TRBV11-3 to TRBJ2-7, with no clear D. This CDR3 is 14 amino acids long. Germline lookup yields CDR1 SGHNT and CDR2 YENEEA. The V gene lost 5 bases and the J gene lost 1 base, with 12 bases spanning the gap. For the CDR3, the DNA is TGTGCCAGCAGCAGTTCTGAGTTTTCCTACGAGCAGTACTTC. Its protein is CASSSSEFSYEQYF.

The chain joins TRBV19 to TRBJ1-2, with 8 positions matching TRBD1. Germline assignment: CDR1 LNHDA and CDR2 SQIVND (reference sequence). With V trimmed by 4 bases and J by 2 bases, 3 bases remained unmatched. The length of the CDR3 is 14 residues. For the CDR3, the DNA is TGTGCCAGTAGTACCCAGGGGGCGAACTATGGCTACACCTTC. This gives the protein CASSTQGANYGYTF.

The chain has TRBV7-2 and TRBJ2-1; D might be TRBD2 (5 bases). The germline V and J ends were trimmed by 6 bases and 0 bases, with 12 bases remaining between them. The CDR3 runs 15 residues. CDR1 SGHTA and CDR2 FQGNSA come from the germline V gene. Written as DNA, the CDR3 is TGTGCCAGCAGGAACGGTGGGAGCTCCTACAATGAGCAGTTCTTC. Residues: CASRNGGSSYNEQFF.

This chain uses TRBV5-1 with TRBJ2-3, with TRBD1 identical over 11 bases. Per germline, CDR1 SGHRS and CDR2 YFSETQ. The CDR3 is made up of 16 amino acids. The trim removed 3 bases at V and 2 bases at J, leaving 5 bases unmatched. CDR3 bases: TGCGCCAGCAGCTGGACAGGGGGCTCCTACACAGATACGCAGTATTTT. Translation gives CASSWTGGSYTDTQYF.

This chain joins TRBV19 and TRBJ1-3; TRBD1 matches 9 bases. The CDR3 length is 16 residues. Germline V gives CDR1 LNHDA, CDR2 SQIVND (reference sequence). The J segment lost 4 bases and the V segment lost 4 bases, leaving 8 bases of the junction unmatched. CDR3 protein: CASSNLGQGGGNTIYF. CDR3 DNA sequence: TGTGCCAGTAGTAATCTGGGACAGGGTGGCGGAAACACCATATATTTT.

The CDR3 is CASSPKLQGEAFF. The CDR3 region has the DNA TGTGCCAGCTCACCGAAGTTGCAGGGTGAAGCTTTCTTT. The chain is built from TRBV18 and TRBJ1-1, with D perhaps TRBD1 (5 bases). The germline gives CDR1 KGHSH, CDR2 LQKENI. The V end lost 3 bases, the J end lost 7 bases, and 12 bases lay between the germline ends. The CDR3 length is 13 residues.

The chain recombines TRBV3-1 (or the pseudogene TRBV3-2) with TRBJ1-5; D gene unclear. There are 14 residues in the CDR3. The germline V and J ends were trimmed by 8 bases and 0 bases, with 11 bases remaining between them. The germline CDR1 and CDR2 sequences are LGHDT and YNNKEL (reference sequence). The CDR3 region is CASGGRYSNQPQHF. In nucleotides, the CDR3 is TGTGCCAGCGGAGGCAGATATAGCAATCAGCCCCAGCATTTT.

The rearrangement joins TRBV5-1 to TRBJ1-6, with 10 bases that match TRBD1. The junction had 7 bases not matched to a gene; V was cut back by 0 bases and J by 7 bases. There are 17 residues in the CDR3. Per the germline V gene, CDR1 is SGHRS and CDR2 is YFSETQ. The CDR3 loop reads CASSLGDPGQGNSPLHF. CDR3 DNA: TGCGCCAGCAGCTTGGGAGACCCGGGACAGGGGAATTCACCCCTCCACTTT.

The CDR3 region is CASRPRSTDTQYF. CDR3 sequence (DNA): TGTGCCAGCAGACCCCGGAGCACAGATACGCAGTATTTT. The rearrangement links TRBV27 to TRBJ2-3, with D hard to call. The ends were cut back, 6 bases at V and 0 bases at J, with 7 bases in the middle. The CDR3 has 13 residues. From germline, CDR1 is MNHEY and CDR2 SMNVEV (reference sequence).

The gene calls are TRBV11-3 and TRBJ2-1, with TRBD1 as a possible D gene (6 bases). Deletions cut 1 base from V and 1 base from J, with 11 bases between. The CDR3 length is 16 residues. Germline-derived CDR1 and CDR2 are SGHNT and YENEEA. The CDR3: CASSLALQGSYNEQFF. The CDR3 DNA reads TGTGCCAGCAGCTTAGCGCTCCAGGGGTCCTACAATGAGCAGTTCTTC.

This clone was seen just once. The chain uses TRBV12-3 or TRBV12-4 and TRBJ1-2; D is uncertain. The CDR3 sequence is 13 residues long. Trimming removed 3 bases from V and 7 bases from J, with 12 bases in between. The CDR3, as DNA: TGTGCCAGCAGTTTTGCGGCGCAAGGTGGCTACACCTTC. Translated, it gives CASSFAAQGGYTF.

This clone was observed a single time. J is TRBJ1-6 and V is TRBV6-1, with 7 nucleotides matching TRBD1. The V gene end was trimmed by 3 bases and the J gene end by 8 bases; junction bases not matched to a gene: 4. CDR3 size: 14 residues. CDR1 is MNHNS and CDR2 is SASEGT in the germline V gene. CDR3 sequence (DNA): TGTGCCAGCAGTGAGGCAGGGGGGTATTCACCCCTCCACTTT. Translating it yields CASSEAGGYSPLHF.

The V and J genes are TRBV3-1 (or the pseudogene TRBV3-2) and TRBJ1-1; unclear D gene. The CDR3 totals 14 residues. The V gene's germline CDR1 is LGHDT and CDR2 YNNKEL (reference sequence). Trimming left V 8 bases short and J 0 bases short, with 13 bases between. The CDR3 loop is CASGLQRMNTEAFF. CDR3 nucleotides: TGTGCCAGCGGGTTACAGAGAATGAACACTGAAGCTTTCTTT.

J is TRBJ1-6 and V is TRBV10-2; tentative D call: TRBD1 (5 bases). Germline V CDR1 and CDR2: WSHSY, SAAADI. This CDR3 is 13 amino acids long. V gave up 3 bases and J gave up 14 bases, with 14 bases separating them. This chain's CDR3 is CASSDFTGRALHF. CDR3 nucleotides: TGCGCCAGCAGTGATTTCACAGGTCGGGCCCTCCACTTT.

The J gene is TRBJ2-7, the V gene TRBV6-6; 9 positions agree with TRBD1. Germline V lookup: CDR1 MNHNY, CDR2 SVGAGI (reference sequence). The CDR3 contains 14 residues. V gave up 6 bases and J gave up 6 bases; unmatched junction bases: 9. The CDR3, as DNA: TGTGCCAGCAGAGGCGACAGGGGGATTGGCGAGCAGTACTTC. This encodes CASRGDRGIGEQYF.

The genes are TRBV3-1 (or the pseudogene TRBV3-2) and TRBJ2-4, with TRBD2 matching over 12 bases. The CDR3 extends over 21 amino acids. Germline CDR1 LGHDT, CDR2 YNNKEL (reference sequence). With 3 bases clipped from V and 8 bases from J, the junction kept 23 bases outside the gene matches. The CDR3 loop reads CASSHVRGGILAGGSEDIQYF. CDR3 coding DNA: TGTGCCAGCAGCCACGTCCGGGGTGGGATACTAGCGGGAGGCTCTGAGGACATTCAGTACTTC.

The genes are TRBV28 and TRBJ1-5; TRBD1 agrees at 7 bases. V was pared by 10 bases and J by 2 bases, with 2 bases of the junction left unmatched. Germline V gene lookup returns CDR1 MDHEN and CDR2 SYDVKM. CDR3 length: 12 amino acids. For the CDR3, the DNA is TGTGCCACTACAGGGGGCAATCAGCCCCAGCATTTT. Protein sequence: CATTGGNQPQHF.

This clone was detected a few times. V usage is TRBV11-3 and J usage is TRBJ1-1; D gene uncertain. From germline, CDR1 is SGHNT and CDR2 YENEEA. This CDR3 is built from 14 residues. Trimming pared 1 base from V and 3 bases from J, leaving 9 bases between. CDR3 DNA: TGTGCCAGCAGCTTAGGTTACAGAGACACTGAAGCTTTCTTT. Protein: CASSLGYRDTEAFF.

A single count supports this clone. The chain couples TRBV9 to TRBJ2-2, with D perhaps matching TRBD2 (5 bases). Trimming pared 4 bases from V and 3 bases from J, leaving 16 bases between. The CDR3 sequence is 16 residues long. CDR1 is SGDLS and CDR2 is YYNGEE in the germline V gene. The CDR3 nucleotides read TGTGCCAGCAGCCCTCCCCGCGGGCTGGACACCGGGGAGCTGTTTTTT. Translation: CASSPPRGLDTGELFF.

This chain connects TRBV7-3 to TRBJ2-3; possibly TRBD1 for D (6 bases). CDR3 size: 15 residues. The V end lost 4 bases, the J end lost 6 bases, and 17 bases lay between the germline ends. Germline V gives CDR1 SGHTA, CDR2 FQGTGA. The CDR3 sequence is CASSSSYRARDTQYF. DNA of the CDR3: TGTGCCAGCAGCTCTAGTTACAGGGCCCGGGATACGCAGTATTTT.

The J gene is TRBJ2-7, the V gene TRBV28; 7 nucleotides align to TRBD1. Germline V gene sequence: CDR1 MDHEN, CDR2 SYDVKM. This CDR3 has 13 amino acids. The V segment lost 6 bases and the J segment 5 bases; nucleotides outside the gene matches: 7. The CDR3: CASRLDRVNEQYF. CDR3 bases: TGTGCCAGCAGGCTCGACAGGGTAAACGAGCAGTACTTC.

This chain joins TRBV20-1 and TRBJ1-1, with D possibly TRBD1 on 6 matching bases. V lost 3 bases and J lost 1, with 15 bases in between. CDR1 is DFQATT, CDR2 SNEGSKA, per germline (reference sequence). The CDR3 totals 15 residues. Written as DNA, the CDR3 is TGCAGTGCTAGTAAAGGGGGAGCCACGAACACTGAAGCTTTCTTT. It specifies CSASKGGATNTEAFF.

This clone ranks as medium-sized. V and J are TRBV5-4 and TRBJ1-2; no clear D. In germline, CDR1 is SGHNT, CDR2 YYREEE (reference sequence). The CDR3 is 15 amino acids. With 7 bases removed from V and 0 bases from J, the gap between germline ends came to 16 bases. This CDR3 reads CASYPVGRANYGYTF. The CDR3 DNA reads TGTGCCAGCTACCCTGTAGGGAGAGCTAACTATGGCTACACCTTC.

This clone was detected once. V is TRBV7-9 and J is TRBJ1-6; 8 nucleotides line up with TRBD1. The germline V gene has CDR1 SEHNR and CDR2 FQNEAQ (reference sequence). The CDR3 runs 16 residues. The ends lost 1 base at V and 4 bases at J; junction bases unmatched: 3. The CDR3 loop reads CASSLDWDRYNSPLHF. The CDR3 DNA is TGTGCCAGCAGCTTAGACTGGGACAGGTATAATTCACCCCTCCACTTT.

This clone was detected only once. CDR3 in DNA: TGCGCCAGCAGTGAGGGGGGACAACAAGAGACCCAGTACTTC. Amino acid sequence: CASSEGGQQETQYF. The chain recombines TRBV10-1 with TRBJ2-5, with D possibly matching TRBD1 (6 bases). Looked up from germline, CDR1 is WNHNN and CDR2 is SYGVQD (reference sequence). Trimming removed 2 bases from V and 2 bases from J, with 9 bases in between. CDR3 length: 14 amino acids.

This chain links TRBV6-6 with TRBJ1-2, with 7 bases identical to TRBD1. Losses at the gene ends were 5 bases for V and 0 bases for J; bases not matched to a gene: 15. The CDR3 is 18 amino acids. The germline CDR1 and CDR2 sequences are MNHNY and SVGAGI (reference sequence). The CDR3 is CASSPHPGTADTNYGYTF. CDR3 sequence (DNA): TGTGCCAGCAGTCCCCACCCCGGGACAGCCGACACTAACTATGGCTACACCTTC.

The chain carries TRBV15 and TRBJ2-1; D might be TRBD2 (6 bases). Germline CDR1 and CDR2: LNHNV and YYDKDF (reference sequence). The CDR3 consists of 16 residues. V shed 0 bases and J shed 8 bases, with 17 bases lying between them. CDR3 coding DNA: TGTGCCACCAGCAGAGATCGGGCGAATTGGGGGGATGAGCAGTTCTTC. Its protein product is CATSRDRANWGDEQFF.

The chain joins TRBV28 to TRBJ1-2; D is perhaps TRBD1 (6 bases). The CDR3 spans 17 residues. V shed 1 base and J shed 1 base, with 16 bases lying between them. Germline V lookup: CDR1 MDHEN, CDR2 SYDVKM. The chain's CDR3 is CASSLFAGQPNNYGYTF. In DNA form, the CDR3 reads TGTGCCAGCAGTTTATTCGCCGGACAGCCGAATAACTATGGCTACACCTTC.